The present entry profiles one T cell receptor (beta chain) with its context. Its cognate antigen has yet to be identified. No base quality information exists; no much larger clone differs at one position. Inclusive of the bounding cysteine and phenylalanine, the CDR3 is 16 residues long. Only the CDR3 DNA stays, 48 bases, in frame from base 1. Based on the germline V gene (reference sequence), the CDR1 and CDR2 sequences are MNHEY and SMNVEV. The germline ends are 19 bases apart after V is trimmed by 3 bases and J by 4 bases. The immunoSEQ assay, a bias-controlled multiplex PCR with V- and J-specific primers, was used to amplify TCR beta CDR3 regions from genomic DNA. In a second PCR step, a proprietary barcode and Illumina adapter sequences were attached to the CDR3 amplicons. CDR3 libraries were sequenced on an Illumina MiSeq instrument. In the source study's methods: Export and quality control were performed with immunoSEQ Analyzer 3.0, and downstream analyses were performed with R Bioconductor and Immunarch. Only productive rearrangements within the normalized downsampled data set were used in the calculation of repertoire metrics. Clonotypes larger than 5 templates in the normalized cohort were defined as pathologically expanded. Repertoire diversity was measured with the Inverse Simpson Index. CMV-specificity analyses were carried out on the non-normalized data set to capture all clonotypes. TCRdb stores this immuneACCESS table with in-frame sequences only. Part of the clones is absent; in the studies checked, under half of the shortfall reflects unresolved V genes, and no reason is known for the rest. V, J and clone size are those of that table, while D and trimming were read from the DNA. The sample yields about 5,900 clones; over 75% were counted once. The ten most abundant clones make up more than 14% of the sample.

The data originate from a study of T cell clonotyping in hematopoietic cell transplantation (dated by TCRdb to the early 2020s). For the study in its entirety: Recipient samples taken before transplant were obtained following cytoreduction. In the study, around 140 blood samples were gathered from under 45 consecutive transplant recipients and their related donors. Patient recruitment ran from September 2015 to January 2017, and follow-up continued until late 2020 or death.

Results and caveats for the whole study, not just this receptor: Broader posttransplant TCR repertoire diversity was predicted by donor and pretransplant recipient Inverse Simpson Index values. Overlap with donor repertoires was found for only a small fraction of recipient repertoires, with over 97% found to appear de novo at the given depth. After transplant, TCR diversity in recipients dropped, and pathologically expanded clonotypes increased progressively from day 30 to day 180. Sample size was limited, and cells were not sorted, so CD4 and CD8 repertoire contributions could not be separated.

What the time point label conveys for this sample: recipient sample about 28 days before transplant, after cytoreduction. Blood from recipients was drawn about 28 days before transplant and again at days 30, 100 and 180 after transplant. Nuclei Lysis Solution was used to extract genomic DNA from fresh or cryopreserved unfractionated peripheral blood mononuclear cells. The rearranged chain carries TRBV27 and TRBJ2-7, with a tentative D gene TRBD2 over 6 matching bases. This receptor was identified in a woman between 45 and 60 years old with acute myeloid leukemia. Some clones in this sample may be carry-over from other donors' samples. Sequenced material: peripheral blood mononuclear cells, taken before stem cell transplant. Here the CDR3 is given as CASSFLTGAEGYEQYF. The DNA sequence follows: TGTGCCAGCAGTTTTTTAACGGGAGCGGAGGGTTACGAGCAGTACTTC.